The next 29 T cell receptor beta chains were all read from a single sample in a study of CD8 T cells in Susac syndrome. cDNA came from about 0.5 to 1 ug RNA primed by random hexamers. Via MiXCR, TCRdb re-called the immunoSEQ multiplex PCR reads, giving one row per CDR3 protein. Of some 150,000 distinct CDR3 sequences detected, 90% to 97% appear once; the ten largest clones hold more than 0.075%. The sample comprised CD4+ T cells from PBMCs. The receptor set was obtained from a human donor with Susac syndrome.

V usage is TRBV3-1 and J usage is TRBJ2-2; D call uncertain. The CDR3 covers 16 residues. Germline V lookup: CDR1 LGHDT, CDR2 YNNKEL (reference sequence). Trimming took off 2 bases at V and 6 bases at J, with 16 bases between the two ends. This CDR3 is CASSQFQGSIAGELFF. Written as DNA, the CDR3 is TGTGCCAGCAGCCAATTTCAAGGCAGCATTGCCGGGGAGCTGTTTTTT. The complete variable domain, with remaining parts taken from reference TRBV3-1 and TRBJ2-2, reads DTAVSQTPKYLVTQMGNDKSIKCEQNLGHDTMYWYKQDSKKFLKIMFSYNNKELIINETVPNRFSPKSPDKAHLNLHINSLELGDSAVYFCASSQFQGSIAGELFFGEGSRLTVL.

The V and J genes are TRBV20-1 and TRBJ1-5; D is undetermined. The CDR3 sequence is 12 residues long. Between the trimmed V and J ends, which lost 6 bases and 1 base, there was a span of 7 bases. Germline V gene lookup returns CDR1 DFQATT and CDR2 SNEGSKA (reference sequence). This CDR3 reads CSAGRSNQPQHF. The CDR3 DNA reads TGCAGTGCAGGGAGGAGCAATCAGCCCCAGCATTTT.

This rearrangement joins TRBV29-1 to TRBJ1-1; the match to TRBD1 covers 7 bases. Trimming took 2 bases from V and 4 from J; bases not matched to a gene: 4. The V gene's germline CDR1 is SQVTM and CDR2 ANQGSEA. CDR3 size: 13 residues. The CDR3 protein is CSVEKGGGTEAFF. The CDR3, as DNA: TGCAGCGTTGAAAAAGGGGGCGGCACTGAAGCTTTCTTT. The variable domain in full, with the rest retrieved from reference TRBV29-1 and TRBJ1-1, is SAVISQKPSRDICQRGTSLTIQCQVDSQVTMMFWYRQQPGQSLTLIATANQGSEATYESGFVIDKFPISRPNLTFSTLTVSNMSPEDSSIYLCSVEKGGGTEAFFGQGTRLTVV.

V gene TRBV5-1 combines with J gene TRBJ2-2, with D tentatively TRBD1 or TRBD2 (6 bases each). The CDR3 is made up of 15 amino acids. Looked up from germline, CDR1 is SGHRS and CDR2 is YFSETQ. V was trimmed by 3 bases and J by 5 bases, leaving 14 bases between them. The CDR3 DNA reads TGCGCCAGCAGCTCACCAGGGGCGGGGACCGGGGAGCTGTTTTTT. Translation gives CASSSPGAGTGELFF.

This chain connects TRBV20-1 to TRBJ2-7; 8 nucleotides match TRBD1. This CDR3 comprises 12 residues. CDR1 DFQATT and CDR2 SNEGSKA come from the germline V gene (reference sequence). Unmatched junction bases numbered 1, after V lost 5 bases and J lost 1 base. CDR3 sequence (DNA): TGCAGTGCTGGACAGGGTTCCTACGAGCAGTACTTC. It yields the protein CSAGQGSYEQYF.

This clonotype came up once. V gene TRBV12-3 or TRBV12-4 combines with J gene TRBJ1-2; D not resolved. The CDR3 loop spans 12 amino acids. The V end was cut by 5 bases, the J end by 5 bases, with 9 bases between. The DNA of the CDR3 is TGTGCCAGCAGTCCCCAAGGGTATGGCTACACCTTC. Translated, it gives CASSPQGYGYTF.

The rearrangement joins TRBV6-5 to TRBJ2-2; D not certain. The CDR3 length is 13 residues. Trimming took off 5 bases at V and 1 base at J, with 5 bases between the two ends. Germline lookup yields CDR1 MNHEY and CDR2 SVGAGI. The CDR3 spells CASSDGNTGELFF. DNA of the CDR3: TGTGCCAGCAGTGACGGGAACACCGGGGAGCTGTTTTTT.

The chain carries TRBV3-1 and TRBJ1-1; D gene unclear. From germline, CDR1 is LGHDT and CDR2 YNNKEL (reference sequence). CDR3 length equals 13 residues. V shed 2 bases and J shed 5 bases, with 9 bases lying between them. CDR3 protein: CASSQSGRTEAFF. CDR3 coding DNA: TGTGCCAGCAGCCAAAGCGGTAGGACTGAAGCTTTCTTT.

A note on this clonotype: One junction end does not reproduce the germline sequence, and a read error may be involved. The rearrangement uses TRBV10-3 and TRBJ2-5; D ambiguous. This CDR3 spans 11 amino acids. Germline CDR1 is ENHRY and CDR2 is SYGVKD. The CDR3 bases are TGTGCCATCAGTGACCAGGAGACCCAGTACTTC. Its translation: CAISDQETQYF.

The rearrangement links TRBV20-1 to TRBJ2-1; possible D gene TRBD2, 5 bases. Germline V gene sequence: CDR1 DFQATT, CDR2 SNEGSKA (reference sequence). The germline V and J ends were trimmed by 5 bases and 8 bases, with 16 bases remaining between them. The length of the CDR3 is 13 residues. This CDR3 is CSAPRLILDEQFF. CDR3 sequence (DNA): TGCAGTGCTCCTCGACTAATTCTAGATGAGCAGTTCTTC.

This CDR3 is CSVEARGRETQYF. CDR3 nucleotides: TGCAGCGTTGAGGCCCGAGGGAGAGAGACCCAGTACTTC. J is TRBJ2-5 and V is TRBV29-1; tentatively, D is TRBD2 (5 bases). Germline assignment: CDR1 SQVTM and CDR2 ANQGSEA. V gave up 3 bases and J gave up 4 bases, with 12 bases separating them. This CDR3 comprises 13 residues.

The CDR3 bases are TGTGCCAGCAGCTTGGCCCCCCATGAGGAGACCCAGTACTTC. Its protein product is CASSLAPHEETQYF. The chain is built from TRBV5-4 and TRBJ2-5; D not resolved. Between the trimmed V and J ends, which lost 0 bases and 5 bases, there was a span of 11 bases. Germline V gene sequence: CDR1 SGHNT, CDR2 YYREEE (reference sequence). The CDR3 consists of 14 residues. Full variable domain (remainder filled in from reference TRBV5-4 and TRBJ2-5): ETGVTQSPTHLIKTRGQQVTLRCSSQSGHNTVSWYQQALGQGPQFIFQYYREEENGRGNFPPRFSGLQFPNYSSELNVNALELDDSALYLCASSLAPHEETQYFGPGTRLLVL.

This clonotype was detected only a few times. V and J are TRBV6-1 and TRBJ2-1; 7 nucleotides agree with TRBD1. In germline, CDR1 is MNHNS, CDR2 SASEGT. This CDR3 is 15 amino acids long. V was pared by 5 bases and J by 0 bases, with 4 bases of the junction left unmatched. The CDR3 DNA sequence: TGTGCCAGCAGTCGACAGGGCACCTCCTACAATGAGCAGTTCTTC. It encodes CASSRQGTSYNEQFF.

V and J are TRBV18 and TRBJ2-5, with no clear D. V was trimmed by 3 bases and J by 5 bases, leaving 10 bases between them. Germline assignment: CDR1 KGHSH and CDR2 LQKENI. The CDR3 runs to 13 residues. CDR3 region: CASSPDLGETQYF. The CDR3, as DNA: TGTGCCAGCTCACCGGACCTGGGGGAGACCCAGTACTTC.

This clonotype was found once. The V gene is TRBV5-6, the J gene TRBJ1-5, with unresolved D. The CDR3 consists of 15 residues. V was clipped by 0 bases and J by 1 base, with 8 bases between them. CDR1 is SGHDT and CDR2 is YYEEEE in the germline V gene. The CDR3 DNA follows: TGTGCCAGCAGCTTGGGGTGGGGAAGCAATCAGCCCCAGCATTTT. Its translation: CASSLGWGSNQPQHF.

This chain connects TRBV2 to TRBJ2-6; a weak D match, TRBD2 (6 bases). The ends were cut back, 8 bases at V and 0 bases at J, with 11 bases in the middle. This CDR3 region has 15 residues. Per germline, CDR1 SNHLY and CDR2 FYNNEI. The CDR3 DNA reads TGTGCCAGCGGCGGAGGGATCTCTGGGGCCAACGTCCTGACTTTC. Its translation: CASGGGISGANVLTF.

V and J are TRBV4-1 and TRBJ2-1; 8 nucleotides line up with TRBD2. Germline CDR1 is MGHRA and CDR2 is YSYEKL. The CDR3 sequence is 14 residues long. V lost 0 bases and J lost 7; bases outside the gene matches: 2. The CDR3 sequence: CASSQDGTRNEQFF. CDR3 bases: TGCGCCAGCAGCCAAGACGGGACTAGAAATGAGCAGTTCTTC.

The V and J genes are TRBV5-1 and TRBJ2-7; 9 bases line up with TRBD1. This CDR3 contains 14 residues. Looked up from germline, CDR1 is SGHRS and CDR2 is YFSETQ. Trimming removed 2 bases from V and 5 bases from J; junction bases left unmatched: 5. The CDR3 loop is CASSLADRGDEQYF. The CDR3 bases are TGCGCCAGCAGCTTAGCGGACAGGGGAGACGAGCAGTACTTC.

CDR3 DNA: TGTGCCAGCAGCCAAGGGTCGCCTACCAAATATAGCAATCAGCCCCAGCATTTT. It is translated as CASSQGSPTKYSNQPQHF. The chain uses TRBV5-6 and TRBJ1-5; D is unclear. The CDR3 loop spans 18 amino acids. The germline V gene has CDR1 SGHDT and CDR2 YYEEEE. The V and J ends lost 4 bases and 0 bases respectively, with 20 bases between them.

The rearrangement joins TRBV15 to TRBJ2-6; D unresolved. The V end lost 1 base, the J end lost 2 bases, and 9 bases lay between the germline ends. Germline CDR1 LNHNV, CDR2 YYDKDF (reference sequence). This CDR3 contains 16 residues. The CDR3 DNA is TGTGCCACCAGCAGAGGGTACTCACCTGGGGCCAACGTCCTGACTTTC. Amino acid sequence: CATSRGYSPGANVLTF.

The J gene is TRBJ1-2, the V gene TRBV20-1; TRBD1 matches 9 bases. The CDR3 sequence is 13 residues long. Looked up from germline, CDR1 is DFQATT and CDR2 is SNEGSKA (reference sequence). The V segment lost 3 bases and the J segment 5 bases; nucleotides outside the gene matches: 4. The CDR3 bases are TGCAGTGCTAGCCCGGACAGGGGATATGGCTACACCTTC. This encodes CSASPDRGYGYTF.

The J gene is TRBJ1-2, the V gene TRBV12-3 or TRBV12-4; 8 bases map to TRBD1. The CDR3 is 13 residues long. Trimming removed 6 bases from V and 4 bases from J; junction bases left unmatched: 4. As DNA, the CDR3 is TGTGCCAGCAGGATGACAGGGGTCTATGGCTACACCTTC. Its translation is CASRMTGVYGYTF.

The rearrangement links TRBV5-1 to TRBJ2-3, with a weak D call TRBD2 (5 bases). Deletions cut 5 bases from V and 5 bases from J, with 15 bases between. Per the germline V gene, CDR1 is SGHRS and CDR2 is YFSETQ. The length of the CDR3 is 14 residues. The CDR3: CASRERTVGDTQYF. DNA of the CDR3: TGCGCCAGCAGGGAGCGGACGGTAGGAGATACGCAGTATTTT.

DNA of the CDR3: TGTGCCAGCTCTCAAGGAGGGTCTACTGCCCGCGAGCAGTACTTC. Translated, it gives CASSQGGSTAREQYF. This rearrangement joins TRBV18 to TRBJ2-7; D may be TRBD2 (6 bases). The V end lost 6 bases, the J end lost 6 bases, and 21 bases lay between the germline ends. The CDR3 loop spans 15 amino acids. The germline CDR1 and CDR2 sequences are KGHSH and LQKENI.

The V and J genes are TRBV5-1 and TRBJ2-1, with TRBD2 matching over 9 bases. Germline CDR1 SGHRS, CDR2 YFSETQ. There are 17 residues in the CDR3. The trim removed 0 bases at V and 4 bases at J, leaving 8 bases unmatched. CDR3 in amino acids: CASSLGGGRASYNEQFF. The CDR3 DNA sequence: TGCGCCAGCAGCTTGGGAGGCGGGAGGGCTTCATACAATGAGCAGTTCTTC.

CDR3 nucleotide sequence: TGTGCCAGCACCCTCATACAGGGGGTTACTGAAGCTTTCTTT. Protein product: CASTLIQGVTEAFF. This chain connects TRBV12-3 or TRBV12-4 to TRBJ1-1; the match to TRBD1 covers 8 bases. The CDR3 contains 14 residues. V lost 7 bases to trimming and J lost 5 bases; unmatched junction nucleotides: 9.

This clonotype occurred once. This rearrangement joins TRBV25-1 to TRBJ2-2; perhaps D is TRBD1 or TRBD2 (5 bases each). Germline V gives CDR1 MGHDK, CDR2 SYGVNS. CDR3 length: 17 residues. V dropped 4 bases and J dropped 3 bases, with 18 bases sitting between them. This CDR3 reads CASSGGKDLRDTGELFF. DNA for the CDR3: TGTGCCAGCAGTGGGGGGAAGGACTTACGGGACACCGGGGAGCTGTTTTTT.

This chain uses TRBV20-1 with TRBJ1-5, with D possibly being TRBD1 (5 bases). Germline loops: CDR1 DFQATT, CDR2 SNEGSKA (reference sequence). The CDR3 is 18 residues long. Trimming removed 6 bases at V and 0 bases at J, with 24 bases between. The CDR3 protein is CSATTGGLGPHSNQPQHF. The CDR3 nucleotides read TGCAGTGCCACCACGGGGGGTCTTGGGCCCCATAGCAATCAGCCCCAGCATTTT.

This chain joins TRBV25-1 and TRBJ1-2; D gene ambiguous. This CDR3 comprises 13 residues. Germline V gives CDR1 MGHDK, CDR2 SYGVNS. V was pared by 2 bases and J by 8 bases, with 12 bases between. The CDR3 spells CASSEQGYDGYTF. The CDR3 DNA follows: TGTGCCAGCAGTGAACAAGGGTATGACGGCTACACCTTC.